The entry below gives a single T cell receptor (beta chain) sequence along with its context. Antigen unknown. V was clipped by 2 bases and J by 0 bases, with 1 base between them. Per germline, CDR1 SGHVS and CDR2 FQNEAQ. This CDR3 spans 12 amino acids. Time point here: week 5, during vaccination. All doses held 300 ug of mutant IDH1 20-mer peptide, with topical imiquimod. The data were taken from a study of a mutant IDH1 vaccine in newly diagnosed glioma. Across the study: In weeks 1, 3, 5, 7, 11, 15, 19 and 23, patients were immunized, eight times in all. Patients were pretreated with radiotherapy, temozolomide, or both, mostly both. The initiation of vaccination occurred 4-6 weeks after radiotherapy alone, or with temozolomide cycles.

The repertoire was sequenced with immunoSEQ multiplex PCR; TCRdb's copy has only in-frame clones and lacks some. The table includes 70,000 to 90,000 clones, about 91% detected once. The input for sequencing was PBMCs, taken from a glioma patient whose treatment included an IDH1 peptide vaccine. This chain connects TRBV7-8 to TRBJ2-5; D remains unclear. The sequence came from a woman aged 45-59 years with glioma. CDR3 coding DNA: TGTGCCAGCAGCTTATACCAAGAGACCCAGTACTTC. This encodes CASSLYQETQYF.